The 12 T cell receptor beta chains listed next were all sequenced from one sample in a study of metastatic and nonmetastatic thyroid tumors (dated by TCRdb to 2020 to 2021). The method behind the library was PCR. TCRdb lists the instrument as Illumina HiSeq 4000. TCRdb cleaned the public reads at Q25 with fastp, built clones with MiXCR and kept in-frame beta chains. This sample holds under 15,000 clones; approximately 12% were observed only once. The ten most abundant clones make up approximately 15% of the sample. Before undergoing thyroid surgery, none of the patients had been given any kind of treatment. The sequenced sample was blood. All receptors come from a female donor with papillary thyroid cancer or a benign thyroid nodule (not recorded which). Some clones in this sample may be carry-over from other donors' samples.

V and J are TRBV2 and TRBJ2-2; 7 nucleotides line up with TRBD2. Trimming removed 6 bases from V and 1 base from J; junction bases left unmatched: 11. The CDR3 consists of 17 residues. Germline lookup yields CDR1 SNHLY and CDR2 FYNNEI. The DNA for the CDR3 is TGTGCCAGCAGCCGTCATATAGCGGGCCTGAACACCGGGGAGCTGTTTTTT. The encoded protein is CASSRHIAGLNTGELFF.

There are many counts of this clone. This rearrangement joins TRBV20-1 to TRBJ2-1, with TRBD2 matching over 11 bases. The CDR3 is made up of 16 amino acids. With 3 bases clipped from V and 9 bases from J, the junction kept 13 bases outside the gene matches. Germline V lookup: CDR1 DFQATT, CDR2 SNEGSKA (reference sequence). The CDR3 here is CSASKGLAATRGEQFF. The DNA of the CDR3 is TGCAGTGCTAGCAAGGGACTAGCGGCAACAAGGGGTGAGCAGTTCTTC.

This clone was seen repeatedly, ten times or more. The V and J genes are TRBV7-2 and TRBJ2-1, with 9 bases that match TRBD1. CDR3 length: 18 residues. Germline CDR1 and CDR2: SGHTA and FQGNSA. Trimming removed 4 bases from V and 5 bases from J; junction bases left unmatched: 15. As DNA, the CDR3 is TGTGCCAGCAGCTCGAAAACTAACCGGGACAGGGCCAACAATGAGCAGTTCTTC. Translation: CASSSKTNRDRANNEQFF.

By sample share, this clone is medium-sized. The chain recombines TRBV6-4 with TRBJ2-1; 7 nucleotides align to TRBD1. Germline-derived CDR1 and CDR2 are MRHNA and SNTAGT. J was trimmed by 4 bases and V by 0 bases; bases with no gene match: 3. This CDR3 has 15 residues. The DNA for the CDR3 is TGTGCCAGCAGTGACTCCGGGACAGCGTACAATGAGCAGTTCTTC. Residues: CASSDSGTAYNEQFF.

Comment on this clone: A read error may explain this, as a much larger clone is one base away. The gene calls are TRBV7-6 and TRBJ2-1; the D call may be TRBD1 or TRBD2 (5 bases each). This CDR3 has 17 residues. Germline V CDR1 and CDR2: SGHVS, FNYEAQ. V was clipped by 4 bases and J by 8 bases, with 24 bases between them. CDR3 sequence (DNA): TGTGCCAGCAGCTGGGGACCGGGGAACACGAACGGCCATGAGCAGTTCTTC. It specifies CASSWGPGNTNGHEQFF.

V is TRBV7-2 and J is TRBJ2-7; D gene uncertain. Trimming stripped 5 bases from V and 3 bases from J, with 17 bases between. Germline CDR1 is SGHTA and CDR2 is FQGNSA. The CDR3 totals 15 residues. CDR3 coding DNA: TGTGCCAGCAGCCCCGCATACAGTAAACACTACGAGCAGTACTTC. Translating gives CASSPAYSKHYEQYF.

This clone is labeled as medium-sized. This chain connects TRBV6-1 to TRBJ2-7, with 10 bases aligning to TRBD2. Per the germline V gene, CDR1 is MNHNS and CDR2 is SASEGT. This CDR3 contains 16 residues. Trimming at V came to 2 bases and at J to 4 bases, leaving 8 bases not matched to a gene. The CDR3 coding sequence is TGTGCCAGCAGTGAACAGGCTAGCGGGGGCCGATACGAGCAGTACTTC. This translates into CASSEQASGGRYEQYF.

This clone showed up many times. The rearrangement uses TRBV20-1 and TRBJ2-2; TRBD1 might be the D (5 bases). V lost 3 bases to trimming and J lost 0 bases, with 17 bases between them. Germline V gives CDR1 DFQATT, CDR2 SNEGSKA (reference sequence). The CDR3 sequence is 17 residues long. As DNA, the CDR3 is TGCAGTGCTAGGAGCCCCTGGGGCCTCGCGAACACCGGGGAGCTGTTTTTT. It is translated as CSARSPWGLANTGELFF.

The J gene is TRBJ1-1, the V gene TRBV20-1; D is possibly TRBD1 (5 bases). CDR3 size: 14 residues. CDR1 is DFQATT and CDR2 is SNEGSKA in the germline V gene (reference sequence). Trimming left V 3 bases short and J 4 bases short, with 15 bases between. DNA of the CDR3: TGCAGTGCTAGTGGGGGAGGGTATTTCACTGAAGCTTTCTTT. This sequence encodes CSASGGGYFTEAFF.

This clone was counted many times. This chain connects TRBV11-2 to TRBJ2-3, with D maybe TRBD1 (5 bases). Germline V lookup: CDR1 SGHAT, CDR2 FQNNGV. The CDR3 has 13 amino acids. V was shortened by 0 bases and J by 11 bases, with 12 bases between the two germline ends. The CDR3 bases are TGTGCCAGCAGCTTAGAGGGGCCAGGAAAGCAGTATTTT. Translating gives CASSLEGPGKQYF.

This clone was observed many times. This sequence joins TRBV5-5 and TRBJ1-3; tentative D call: TRBD1 (6 bases). Germline lookup yields CDR1 SGHKS and CDR2 YYEKEE (reference sequence). Trimming took off 4 bases at V and 0 bases at J, with 11 bases between the two ends. CDR3 length equals 15 residues. The CDR3 DNA reads TGTGCCAGCAGCCGATTAGGGGGCTCTGGAAACACCATATATTTT. Its protein product is CASSRLGGSGNTIYF. Based on the CDR3 plus reference TRBV5-5 and TRBJ1-3, the full variable domain is DAGVTQSPTHLIKTRGQQVTLRCSPISGHKSVSWYQQVLGQGPQFIFQYYEKEERGRGNFPDRFSARQFPNYSSELNVNALLLGDSALYLCASSRLGGSGNTIYFGEGSWLTVV.

This clone was found once. The chain couples TRBV2 to TRBJ2-7; 7 nucleotides match TRBD1. In germline, CDR1 is SNHLY, CDR2 FYNNEI. CDR3 length: 16 amino acids. V dropped 7 bases and J dropped 7; count of bases not matched to a gene: 19. CDR3 nucleotide sequence: TGTGCCAGCACTACCACGGGGTGTGAAGGGGGCGGTGAGCAGTACTTC. It is translated as CASTTTGCEGGGEQYF.